This T cell receptor (beta chain) was sequenced in a study of Ad26.COV2.S vaccination and SARS-CoV-2 variants. For the study at large: Dosing was one shot or two shots 56 days apart.

Profiling relied on immunoSEQ multiplex PCR, and the TCRdb table lists in-frame clones only, not all of them. The table lists roughly 500,000 clones, 85% to 90% of them singletons. Documented treatment: 15 to 20 received Ad26.COV2.S at low or high dose, single or two shots; roughly five received placebo; per-sample allocation not given. Material that was analyzed had been drawn on day 63 after the first vaccine or placebo injection. What was given as vaccine was an Ad26 vector encoding Wuhan-strain SARS-CoV-2 spike. There are 18 residues in the CDR3. Per germline, CDR1 MDHEN and CDR2 SYDVKM. J lost 4 bases, V lost 3 bases, and 12 bases had no gene match. With regard to this clone: Its matching antigen is unknown.

Study-wide points: It was found that vaccine and placebo recipients had similar non-spike TCR breadth. Those who received the vaccine showed greater spike-specific TCR breadth than those given placebo.

This chain connects TRBV28 to TRBJ2-2; 9 nucleotides align to TRBD2. The source of this sequence is a person aged 18-65 years who received the Ad26.COV2.S COVID-19 vaccine or a placebo. The source was peripheral blood, collected in a trial of Ad26.COV2.S vaccine versus placebo. The CDR3 protein is CASSFFLAGIYSTGELFF. CDR3 DNA sequence: TGTGCCAGCAGTTTTTTTCTAGCGGGGATCTACTCCACCGGGGAGCTGTTTTTT.